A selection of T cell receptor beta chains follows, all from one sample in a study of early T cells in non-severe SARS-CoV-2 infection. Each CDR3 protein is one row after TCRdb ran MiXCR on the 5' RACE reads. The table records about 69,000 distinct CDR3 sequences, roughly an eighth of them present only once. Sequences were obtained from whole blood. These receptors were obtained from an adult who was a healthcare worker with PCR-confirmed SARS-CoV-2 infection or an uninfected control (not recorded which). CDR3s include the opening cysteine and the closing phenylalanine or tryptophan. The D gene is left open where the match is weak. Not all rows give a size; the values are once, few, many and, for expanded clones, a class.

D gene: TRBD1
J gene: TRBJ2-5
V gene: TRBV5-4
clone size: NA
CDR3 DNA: TGTGCCAGCAGCTTGGACCTGGACAGGGGAGAGACCCAGTACTTC
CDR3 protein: CASSLDLDRGETQYF

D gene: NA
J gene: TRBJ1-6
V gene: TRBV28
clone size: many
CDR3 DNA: TGTGCCAGCAGTTTAAAGGGGGGCCTAATAATCCGTTCACCCCTCCACTTT
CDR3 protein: CASSLKGGLIIRSPLHF

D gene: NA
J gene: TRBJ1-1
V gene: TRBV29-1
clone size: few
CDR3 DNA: TGCAGCGTTGAAACACAGGCTAGCACTGAAGCTTTCTTT
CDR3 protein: CSVETQASTEAFF

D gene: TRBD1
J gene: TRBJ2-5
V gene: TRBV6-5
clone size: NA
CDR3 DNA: TGTGCCAGCAGTCTCGGGACAGACCAAGAGACCCAGTACTTC
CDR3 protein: CASSLGTDQETQYF

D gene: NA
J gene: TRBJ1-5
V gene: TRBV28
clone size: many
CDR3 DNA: TGTGCCAGCAGTCCCCCGCAGGGAAGTTATCAGCCCCAGCATTTT
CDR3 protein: CASSPPQGSYQPQHF

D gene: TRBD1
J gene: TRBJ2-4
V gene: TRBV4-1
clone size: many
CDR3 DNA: TGCGCCAGCAGCAAACCCGTGGGACAGAAAAACATTCAGTACTTC
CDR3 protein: CASSKPVGQKNIQYF

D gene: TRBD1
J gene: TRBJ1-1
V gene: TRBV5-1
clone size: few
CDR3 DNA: TGCGCCAGCAGCTTGGGACAGGGAGCGGAAGCTTTCTTT
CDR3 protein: CASSLGQGAEAFF

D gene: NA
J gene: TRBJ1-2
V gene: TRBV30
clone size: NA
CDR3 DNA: TGTGCCTCCTGGACGGAGACTTATGGCTACACCTTC
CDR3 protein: CASWTETYGYTF

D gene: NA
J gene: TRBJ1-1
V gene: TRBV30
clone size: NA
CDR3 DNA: TGTGCCTGGAGGACAGGCGGGGGCACTGAAGCTTTCTTT
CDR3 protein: CAWRTGGGTEAFF

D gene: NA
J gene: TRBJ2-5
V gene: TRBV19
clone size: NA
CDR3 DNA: TGTGCCAGTAGACGGGTGCCTCAAGAGACCCAGTACTTC
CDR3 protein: CASRRVPQETQYF

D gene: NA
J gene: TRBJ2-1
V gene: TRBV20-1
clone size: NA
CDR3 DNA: TGCAGTGCTAGCGCGGCAGGGAATGACAATGAGCAGTTCTTC
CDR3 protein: CSASAAGNDNEQFF

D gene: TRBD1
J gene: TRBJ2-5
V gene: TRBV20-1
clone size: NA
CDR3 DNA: TGCAGTGCTAGCTCCGGGACAGAGGGAGAGACCCAGTACTTC
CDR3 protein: CSASSGTEGETQYF

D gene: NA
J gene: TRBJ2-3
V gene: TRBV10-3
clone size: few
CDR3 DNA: TGTGCCGTCACAGCGGGCAGAGGACCCTCCACAGATACGCAGTATTTT
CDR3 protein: CAVTAGRGPSTDTQYF

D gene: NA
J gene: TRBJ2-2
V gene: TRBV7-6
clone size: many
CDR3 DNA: TGTGCCAGCAGCTTAAAAGGGGCCGGGGAGCTGTTTTTT
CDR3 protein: CASSLKGAGELFF

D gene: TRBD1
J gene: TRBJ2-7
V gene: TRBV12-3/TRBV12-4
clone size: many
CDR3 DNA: TGTGCCAGCAGTTGGGGGACAGGGTTGAGAAGGTACGAGCAGTACTTC
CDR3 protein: CASSWGTGLRRYEQYF

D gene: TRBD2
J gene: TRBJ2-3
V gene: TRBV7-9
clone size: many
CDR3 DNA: TGTGCCAGCAGCTTACAACTAGCGGACACAGATACGCAGTATTTT
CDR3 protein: CASSLQLADTDTQYF

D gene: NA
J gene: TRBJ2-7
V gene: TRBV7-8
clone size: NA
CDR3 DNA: TGTGCCAGCAGTTCGGGACCCTGGACCTACGAGCAGTACTTC
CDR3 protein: CASSSGPWTYEQYF

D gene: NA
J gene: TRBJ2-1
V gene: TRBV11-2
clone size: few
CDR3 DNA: TGTGCCAGCAGCTTCGGGGGCGGGCAGGGCTATGAGCAGTTCTTC
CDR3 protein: CASSFGGGQGYEQFF

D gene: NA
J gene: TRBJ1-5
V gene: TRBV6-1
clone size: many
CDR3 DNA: TGTGCCAGCAGTGAACTGGTGGGCAATCAGCCCCAGCATTTT
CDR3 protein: CASSELVGNQPQHF

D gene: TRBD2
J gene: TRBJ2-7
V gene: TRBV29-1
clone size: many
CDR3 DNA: TGCAGCGTTGAAGACGGGGAGGGACGGGGCTACGAGCAGTACTTC
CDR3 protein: CSVEDGEGRGYEQYF

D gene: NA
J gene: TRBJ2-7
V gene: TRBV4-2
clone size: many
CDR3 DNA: TGTGCCAGCAGCCAAGTGGCCCAGGGTCACGAGCAGTACTTC
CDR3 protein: CASSQVAQGHEQYF

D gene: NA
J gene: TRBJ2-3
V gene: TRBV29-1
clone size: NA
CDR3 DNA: TGCAGCGAGGGACCGAGTGGCACAGATACGCAGTATTTT
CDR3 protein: CSEGPSGTDTQYF